The subject of this entry is one T cell receptor (beta chain). Germline CDR1 and CDR2: MNHEY and SVGAGI. V was cut by 5 bases and J by 8 bases, with 12 bases left in between. The CDR3 runs to 13 residues. This specimen belongs to a study of T cell responses to AZD1222 COVID-19 vaccine. Turning to the study itself: Both about-4-week and about-12-week second-dose recipients were combined.

Sequenced by immunoSEQ multiplex PCR; TCRdb stores in-frame clones only, minus some. The data hold 80,000 to 130,000 clones, with about 89% observed a single time. The receptor's source is an adult in good health. The source material was peripheral blood, sampled on day 0 of AZD1222 vaccination. V is TRBV6-5 and J is TRBJ1-4; D might be TRBD1 (6 bases). In nucleotides, the CDR3 is TGTGCCAGCAGTCCACAGGGTGACGAAAAACTGTTTTTT. Translation gives CASSPQGDEKLFF.